This is a list of T cell receptor beta chains from one sample in a study of cytomegalovirus exposure and HLA in healthy donors. Here immunoSEQ multiplex PCR was the method, and the copy in TCRdb shows in-frame clones only, minus some. This table has roughly 160,000 clones, approximately 70% appearing once. Material: PBMCs. The receptors were sampled from a woman younger than 30 in good health and CMV-seropositive. Each CDR3 is given with its conserved first and last residue. D genes are given only for firm matches. Clone size is not always given. Where it is, it says once, few, many or a class for expanded clones.

J gene: TRBJ1-4
D gene: .
clone size: .
V gene: TRBV19
CDR3 length: 11
CDR3 protein: CASSIDEKWLF
CDR3 DNA: TGTGCCAGTAGTATAGATGAAAAGTGGCTTTTT

J gene: TRBJ2-5
D gene: TRBD2
clone size: once
V gene: TRBV6-5
CDR3 length: 16
CDR3 protein: CASSSLAGGLPETQYF
CDR3 DNA: TGTGCCAGCAGTTCGTTAGCGGGGGGCCTCCCCGAGACCCAGTACTTC

J gene: TRBJ2-7
D gene: .
clone size: .
V gene: TRBV5-1
CDR3 length: 15
CDR3 protein: CASSLGTAASYEQYF
CDR3 DNA: TGCGCCAGCAGCTTGGGGACTGCCGCTTCCTACGAGCAGTACTTC

J gene: TRBJ1-2
D gene: TRBD1
clone size: .
V gene: TRBV15
CDR3 length: 17
CDR3 protein: CATSRASIGGKNYGYTF
CDR3 DNA: TGTGCCACCAGCAGAGCGTCAATAGGGGGCAAGAACTATGGCTACACCTTC

J gene: TRBJ1-2
D gene: TRBD1
clone size: .
V gene: TRBV6-7
CDR3 length: 11
CDR3 protein: CASSLPGTGGF
CDR3 DNA: TGTGCCAGCAGTTTACCCGGGACAGGAGGCTTC

J gene: TRBJ2-7
D gene: TRBD1
clone size: .
V gene: TRBV5-6
CDR3 length: 16
CDR3 protein: CASSLDPTGFRYEQYF
CDR3 DNA: TGTGCCAGCAGCTTGGACCCGACAGGGTTTCGCTACGAGCAGTACTTC

J gene: TRBJ2-3
D gene: TRBD2
clone size: many
V gene: TRBV6-4
CDR3 length: 15
CDR3 protein: CASSESSGSTDTQYF
CDR3 DNA: TGTGCCAGCAGTGAGAGTAGCGGGAGCACAGATACGCAGTATTTT

J gene: TRBJ2-7
D gene: TRBD1
clone size: few
V gene: TRBV11-2
CDR3 length: 15
CDR3 protein: CASNLGGQGVYEQYF
CDR3 DNA: TGTGCCAGCAACTTAGGGGGACAGGGAGTCTACGAGCAGTACTTC

J gene: TRBJ2-5
D gene: TRBD2
clone size: .
V gene: TRBV7-6
CDR3 length: 18
CDR3 protein: CASSLGVAGEYVGETQYF
CDR3 DNA: TGTGCCAGCAGCTTAGGGGTAGCGGGGGAATATGTTGGGGAGACCCAGTACTTC

J gene: TRBJ1-4
D gene: TRBD1
clone size: few
V gene: TRBV7-9
CDR3 length: 15
CDR3 protein: CASSSPTGREEKLFF
CDR3 DNA: TGTGCCAGCAGTTCCCCGACAGGGCGGGAAGAAAAACTGTTTTTT

J gene: TRBJ2-5
D gene: TRBD2
clone size: .
V gene: TRBV5-1
CDR3 length: 15
CDR3 protein: CASSDIAGGVETQYF
CDR3 DNA: TGCGCCAGCAGCGATATAGCGGGGGGAGTAGAGACCCAGTACTTC

J gene: TRBJ1-2
D gene: .
clone size: few
V gene: TRBV6-7
CDR3 length: 16
CDR3 protein: CASSYSRPNYTYGYTF
CDR3 DNA: TGTGCCAGCAGTTACTCGAGGCCTAATTATACCTATGGCTACACCTTC

J gene: TRBJ1-5
D gene: .
clone size: .
V gene: TRBV19
CDR3 length: 14
CDR3 protein: CASSRTASNQPQHF
CDR3 DNA: TGTGCCAGTAGTAGGACAGCTAGCAATCAGCCCCAGCATTTT

J gene: TRBJ2-7
D gene: .
clone size: once
V gene: TRBV30
CDR3 length: 13
CDR3 protein: CAWREPGGYEQYF
CDR3 DNA: TGTGCCTGGAGAGAACCGGGTGGCTACGAGCAGTACTTC

J gene: TRBJ2-7
D gene: TRBD1
clone size: .
V gene: TRBV19
CDR3 length: 15
CDR3 protein: CASSSTSTGVYEQYF
CDR3 DNA: TGTGCCAGTAGTTCAACTTCCACAGGGGTGTACGAGCAGTACTTC

J gene: TRBJ2-6
D gene: TRBD2
clone size: .
V gene: TRBV5-6
CDR3 length: 15
CDR3 protein: CASSWEGTGANVLTF
CDR3 DNA: TGTGCCAGCAGCTGGGAGGGGACTGGGGCCAACGTCCTGACTTTC

J gene: TRBJ1-4
D gene: .
clone size: .
V gene: TRBV29-1
CDR3 length: 11
CDR3 protein: CSVTITEKLFF
CDR3 DNA: TGCAGCGTCACAATCACGGAGAAACTGTTTTTT

J gene: TRBJ2-7
D gene: TRBD1
clone size: .
V gene: TRBV25-1
CDR3 length: 13
CDR3 protein: CASSEPGQVGQYF
CDR3 DNA: TGTGCCAGCAGTGAGCCCGGACAGGTCGGGCAGTACTTC

J gene: TRBJ2-3
D gene: .
clone size: .
V gene: TRBV7-9
CDR3 length: 13
CDR3 protein: CSSSYPVRDTQYF
CDR3 DNA: TGTTCCAGCAGCTATCCTGTGAGGGATACGCAGTATTTT

J gene: TRBJ1-1
D gene: TRBD1
clone size: few
V gene: TRBV11-3
CDR3 length: 15
CDR3 protein: CASSVKNRGNTEAFF
CDR3 DNA: TGTGCCAGCAGCGTAAAAAACAGGGGGAACACTGAAGCTTTCTTT

J gene: TRBJ1-2
D gene: .
clone size: .
V gene: TRBV4-2
CDR3 length: 15
CDR3 protein: CASSQDRLGHYGYTF
CDR3 DNA: TGTGCCAGCAGCCAAGATCGGCTGGGCCACTATGGCTACACCTTC

J gene: TRBJ2-7
D gene: .
clone size: .
V gene: TRBV10-3
CDR3 length: 9
CDR3 protein: CAIGDSQYF
CDR3 DNA: TGTGCCATCGGCGACAGCCAGTACTTC

J gene: TRBJ2-7
D gene: .
clone size: .
V gene: TRBV9
CDR3 length: 13
CDR3 protein: CASSPGTGYEQYF
CDR3 DNA: TGTGCCAGCAGCCCAGGTACTGGATACGAGCAGTACTTC

J gene: TRBJ2-2
D gene: TRBD1
clone size: .
V gene: TRBV2
CDR3 length: 13
CDR3 protein: CASRGQGAGELFF
CDR3 DNA: TGTGCCAGCAGGGGACAGGGCGCCGGGGAGCTGTTTTTT

J gene: TRBJ1-5
D gene: .
clone size: .
V gene: TRBV28
CDR3 length: 16
CDR3 protein: CASRAHLKRGNQPQHF
CDR3 DNA: TGTGCCAGCAGAGCCCACCTCAAGAGGGGGAATCAGCCCCAGCATTTT

J gene: TRBJ2-1
D gene: .
clone size: .
V gene: TRBV7-3
CDR3 length: 14
CDR3 protein: CASSSVPTSYEQFF
CDR3 DNA: TGTGCCAGCAGCTCGGTCCCAACGAGCTATGAGCAGTTCTTC

J gene: TRBJ2-3
D gene: TRBD2
clone size: once
V gene: TRBV7-6
CDR3 length: 16
CDR3 protein: CASSLQAGTGLSTQYF
CDR3 DNA: TGTGCCAGCAGCTTACAAGCGGGGACCGGTCTTAGTACGCAGTATTTT

J gene: TRBJ2-7
D gene: TRBD1
clone size: .
V gene: TRBV2
CDR3 length: 12
CDR3 protein: CASRRQGDEQYF
CDR3 DNA: TGTGCCAGCAGGCGACAGGGAGACGAGCAGTACTTC

J gene: TRBJ1-5
D gene: .
clone size: .
V gene: TRBV6-1
CDR3 length: 15
CDR3 protein: CASSEAQNRNQPQHF
CDR3 DNA: TGTGCCAGCAGTGAAGCGCAGAACCGCAATCAGCCCCAGCATTTT

J gene: TRBJ2-6
D gene: .
clone size: .
V gene: TRBV7-9
CDR3 length: 15
CDR3 protein: CASSLGGLGANVLTF
CDR3 DNA: TGTGCCAGCAGCTTGGGGGGGCTGGGGGCCAACGTCCTGACTTTC

J gene: TRBJ1-1
D gene: TRBD1
clone size: .
V gene: TRBV5-6
CDR3 length: 16
CDR3 protein: CASSFWGRTGNTEAFF
CDR3 DNA: TGTGCCAGCAGCTTTTGGGGCCGGACAGGGAATACTGAAGCTTTCTTT